A selection of T cell receptor beta chains follows, all from one sample in a study of molecular identifiers for immune sequencing clone quantification. From the PCR reads, TCRdb called clonotypes with MiXCR, one entry per CDR3 protein. The data contain just under 650,000 distinct CDR3 sequences, about 20% of them singletons. Sequencing was performed on naive CD8+ T cells from blood, with Jurkat cell RNA spiked in. These receptors all come from a human donor in good health. Some libraries in this study had Jurkat cell RNA spiked in. Each CDR3 is given with its conserved first and last residue.

V | CDR3
TRBV7-9 | CASNSARDGDANTGELFF
TRBV6-5 | CASSQLAGASEQYF
TRBV2 | CASSVASRRSTDTQYF
TRBV2 | CASGRGRVEAGNTIYF
TRBV2 | CASDPGRRMNTEAFF
TRBV11-2 | CASSLKYEQYF
TRBV28 | CASTLHGRNAAEQYF
TRBV27 | CASSLQGGEQYF
TRBV9 | CASSGEGRAQETQYF
TRBV19 | CASSKSTGQYEQYF
TRBV10-2 | CVSSLGPQDEQYF
TRBV9 | CASSGDGVYEQYF
TRBV4-3 | CASSQDWGTLNTEAFF
TRBV19 | CASGRGNTEAFF
TRBV13 | CASSLKGASYEQYF
TRBV20-1 | CSARTDSHQETQYF
TRBV13 | CASTSGTGRAGELFF
TRBV30 | CAWSISGGAAETQYF
TRBV5-6 | CASSRPSSTVNTEAFF
TRBV30 | CARSVSNEQFF
TRBV5-1 | CASSYSGRPQETQYF
TRBV20-1 | CSARFRRGQDGYTF
TRBV2 | CAQTSSGESTDTQYF
TRBV7-9 | CASSLSHRSSYNEQFF
TRBV5-8 | CASSSGLAGGETQYF
TRBV13 | CASSQMGGRDTGELFF
TRBV6-1 | CASSQYRGPNTEAFF
TRBV4-2 | CASSQDLYSPLHF
TRBV3-1 | CASSPILDTNTGELFF
TRBV7-3 | CASSQPGPPWANEKLFF
TRBV7-9 | CASSPPGREKLFF
TRBV9 | CASSVPSSMNTEAFF
TRBV29-1 | CSVTSGSRTDTQYF
TRBV5-1 | CASTSGTGADEQYF
TRBV19 | CASSLPFPDTQYF
TRBV7-9 | CASSLEGTGGSYSPLHF
TRBV28 | CASSEGNERYF
TRBV20-1 | CSAELPAALSNQPQHF
TRBV20-1 | CGMEPLALSYEQYF
TRBV4-3 | CASSQDGTGAQPQHF
TRBV11-2 | CASSPGQGGMDTEAFF
TRBV19 | CASSIGTTGGDTEAFF
TRBV4-3 | CASSQARDRVSEQYF
TRBV4-3 | CASSQDRITGGQPQHF
TRBV27 | CASSFWGLAGDYEQYF
TRBV6-6 | CASSQTGGPNTGELFF
TRBV9 | CASSVGDRGFGTEAFF
TRBV12-3/TRBV12-4 | CASSSSGPIEQYF
TRBV28 | CASSLALLGHSSYEQYF
TRBV24-1 | CATSWQGAGELFF
TRBV6-2/TRBV6-3 | CASSSPSEPPEAFF
TRBV28 | CASSPLAQPQHF
TRBV28 | CASSSRQGWNTEAFF
TRBV5-4 | CASSLFGENGYTF